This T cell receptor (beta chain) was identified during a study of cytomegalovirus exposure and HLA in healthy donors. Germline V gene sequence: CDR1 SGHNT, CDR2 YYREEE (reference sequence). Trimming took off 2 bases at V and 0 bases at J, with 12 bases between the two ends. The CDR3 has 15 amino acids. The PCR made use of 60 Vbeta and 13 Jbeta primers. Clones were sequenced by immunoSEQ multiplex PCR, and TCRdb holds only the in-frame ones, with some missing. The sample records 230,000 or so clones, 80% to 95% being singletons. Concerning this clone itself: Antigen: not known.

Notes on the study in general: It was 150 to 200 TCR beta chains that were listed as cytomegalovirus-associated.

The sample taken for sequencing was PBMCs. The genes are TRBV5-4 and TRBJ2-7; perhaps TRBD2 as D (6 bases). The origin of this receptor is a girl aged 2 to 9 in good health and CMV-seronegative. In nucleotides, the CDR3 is TGTGCCAGCAGCTTTCTTAGCGGTAGCTCCTACGAGCAGTACTTC. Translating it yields CASSFLSGSSYEQYF. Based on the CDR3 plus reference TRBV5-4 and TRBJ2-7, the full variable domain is ETGVTQSPTHLIKTRGQQVTLRCSSQSGHNTVSWYQQALGQGPQFIFQYYREEENGRGNFPPRFSGLQFPNYSSELNVNALELDDSALYLCASSFLSGSSYEQYFGPGTRLTVT.